The 5 T cell receptor beta chains below come from one sample, sequenced in a study of neoadjuvant nivolumab and ipilimumab in lung cancer. Here immunoSEQ multiplex PCR was the method, and the copy in TCRdb shows in-frame clones only, minus some. The sample consists of some 9,100 clones, 77% of them appearing once. Sequencing was performed on tumor tissue, taken after neoadjuvant nivolumab, alone or with ipilimumab, at or shortly before surgery. The origin of the receptors is an adult with non-small cell lung cancer.

This chain joins TRBV5-1 and TRBJ2-5, with no clear D. CDR3 length: 12 residues. Germline-derived CDR1 and CDR2 are SGHRS and YFSETQ. The V gene lost 4 bases and the J gene lost 0 bases, with 4 bases spanning the gap. The CDR3 nucleotides are TGCGCCAGCAGCCAAGACCAAGAGACCCAGTACTTC. It translates to CASSQDQETQYF.

The J gene is TRBJ2-7, the V gene TRBV10-3; D is possibly TRBD2 (5 bases). This CDR3 is 14 amino acids long. V lost 6 bases, J lost 0 bases, and 12 bases lay in between. From germline, CDR1 is ENHRY and CDR2 SYGVKD. The DNA of the CDR3 is TGTGCCATCAGCCACGGCGGGCCCTCCTACGAGCAGTACTTC. Its protein is CAISHGGPSYEQYF.

The CDR3 sequence: CASSTGLAPTGELFF. The CDR3 DNA follows: TGTGCCAGCAGCACGGGACTAGCGCCCACCGGGGAGCTGTTTTTT. This chain connects TRBV21-1 to TRBJ2-2; TRBD2 reflects the table's D call only, with no check against the DNA. TRBV21-1 is deemed a pseudogene. The CDR3 spans 15 residues.

This clone was found a few times. This rearrangement joins TRBV6-1 to TRBJ1-3, with D hard to call. CDR3 length: 16 amino acids. Per germline, CDR1 MNHNS and CDR2 SASEGT. V lost 4 bases and J 4 bases, leaving 17 bases between the germline ends. The CDR3 here is CASSARPEMPGNTIYF. The CDR3 DNA follows: TGTGCCAGCAGTGCTCGCCCTGAGATGCCAGGAAACACCATATATTTT.

The J gene is TRBJ1-1, the V gene TRBV12-2; TRBD1 is the table's D call, not checked against the DNA. TRBV12-2 is tagged as a pseudogene. The CDR3 length is 20 residues. The CDR3 protein is CASRFRGSRDRGPRWTEAFF. In DNA, the CDR3 is TGTGCAAGTCGCTTTAGGGGATCCCGGGACAGGGGACCGAGATGGACTGAAGCTTTCTTT.